One and the same sample provided the 3 T cell receptor beta chains below, sequenced in a study of blood T cell repertoires in COVID-19. TCRdb's copy holds only in-frame clones and misses some; the assay was immunoSEQ multiplex PCR. The sample shows some 70,000 clones, 76% of them seen only once. Sample: peripheral blood. The receptors derive from a man aged 55 to 70 with COVID-19, enrolled during active disease.

The CDR3 is CASSWGQSYGYTF. Here the CDR3 DNA reads TGCGCCAGCAGCTGGGGGCAGTCCTATGGCTACACCTTC. The chain carries TRBV5-1 and TRBJ1-2; the D gene is possibly TRBD1 (6 bases). The germline V gene encodes CDR1 SGHRS and CDR2 YFSETQ. The CDR3 is 13 amino acids. V lost 3 bases to trimming and J lost 4 bases, with 10 bases between them.

This clone was detected only once. The rearrangement uses TRBV30 and TRBJ2-1, with TRBD2 matching 8 bases. This CDR3 region has 12 residues. Unmatched junction bases numbered 1, after V lost 2 bases and J lost 7 bases. CDR1 GTSNPN and CDR2 SVGIG come from the germline V gene (reference sequence). For the CDR3, the DNA is TGTGCCTGGAGTCGGGGGGGAAATGAGCAGTTCTTC. Translated: CAWSRGGNEQFF.

A few counts support this clone. V usage is TRBV4-1 and J usage is TRBJ1-1; 7 bases fit TRBD1. CDR1 and CDR2 from the germline V gene are MGHRA and YSYEKL. The CDR3 spans 14 residues. The V and J ends lost 4 bases and 4 bases, in that order; junction bases with no gene match: 6. CDR3 loop: CASSRRGRTTEAFF. The CDR3 coding sequence is TGCGCCAGCAGCCGGAGGGGGCGAACCACTGAAGCTTTCTTT.